Listed below are T cell receptor beta chains from one sample, sequenced in a study of cytomegalovirus exposure and HLA in healthy donors. The protocol was immunoSEQ multiplex PCR, while the TCRdb copy is restricted to in-frame clones and leaves out a portion. The sample yields about 150,000 clones, approximately 80% seen once. Input material: PBMCs. These receptors all stem from a woman under 30 in good health and CMV-seronegative. Each CDR3 is given without its conserved first and last residue. Fields, in order: clone size, J gene, V gene, CDR3 protein. Clone size is stated in some rows and not others, as once, few, many or a class when expanded.

- | TRBJ2-3 | TRBV6-1 | ASSGNPEGTDTQY
few | TRBJ2-7 | TRBV5-1 | ASSSGYEQY
- | TRBJ1-3 | TRBV27 | ASSLVLAS
- | TRBJ1-1 | TRBV6-4 | ASSPDRMNTEAF
- | TRBJ2-3 | TRBV5-1 | ASSHGQVGDTQY
- | TRBJ2-1 | TRBV27 | ASRAGWGEGVNEQF
- | TRBJ1-5 | TRBV28 | ASSLYPGSHSNQPQH
- | TRBJ1-1 | TRBV5-4 | ASSWMTGGPTEAF
- | TRBJ1-2 | TRBV7-9 | ASSKGQLRTYGYT
- | TRBJ2-6 | TRBV2 | ASSLSGANVLT
- | TRBJ2-5 | TRBV21-1 | APRVETQY
- | TRBJ2-7 | TRBV5-4 | ASSPPPSGGVNEQY
- | TRBJ2-3 | TRBV2 | ASSGRGRTDTQY
- | TRBJ2-5 | TRBV19 | ASSNLLETQY
few | TRBJ2-1 | TRBV5-1 | ASSLAVVTGDEQF
- | TRBJ1-3 | TRBV5-1 | ASSLTGSGNTIY